The sequence of this T cell receptor (beta chain) was determined in a study of shared clonotypes between healthy human individuals. Profiled with immunoSEQ multiplex PCR; TCRdb holds only in-frame clones, not every one. The sample includes about 980,000 clones, 76% of them seen just once. In germline, CDR1 is SGHTA, CDR2 FQGNSA. V was clipped by 5 bases and J by 0 bases, with 5 bases between them. This CDR3 region has 12 residues. Caucasian adults living in Nashville, Tennessee, provided all samples. What was sequenced was memory CD4+ T cells sorted from blood. Documented subset: CD45RA-negative fraction. The sequence derives from a young man in good health. The rearrangement links TRBV7-2 to TRBJ2-7; D is undetermined. The CDR3 protein is CASSQLSYEQYF. The CDR3 DNA follows: TGTGCCAGCAGCCAACTCTCCTACGAGCAGTACTTC.